These T cell receptor beta chains were read from a single sample in a study of CD8 T cells in ankylosing spondylitis. TCRdb redid the calling of the 5' RACE reads with MiXCR, one entry per CDR3 protein. The sample yields 200,000 to 300,000 distinct CDR3 sequences, roughly 32% seen once. Sequencing input: blood, either unsorted or a sorted T cell fraction (not recorded which). All receptors come from a male donor with ankylosing spondylitis or in good health (not recorded which). The CDR3 runs from the conserved cysteine through the conserved F or W. The D gene is left open where the match is weak. Size is stated for part of the rows, as once, few or many counts, or as a class when the clone is expanded.

D gene: TRBD2; J gene: TRBJ2-7; V gene: TRBV7-8; clone size: .; CDR3 DNA: TGTGCCAGCAGCTTCATAGCGGGGGGCCCCGCCGAGCAGTACTTC; CDR3 protein: CASSFIAGGPAEQYF
D gene: TRBD1; J gene: TRBJ2-2; V gene: TRBV4-1; clone size: .; CDR3 DNA: TGCGCCAGCAGCCATGAAACCTGGACAGGCGCGAACACCGGGGAGCTGTTTTTT; CDR3 protein: CASSHETWTGANTGELFF
D gene: .; J gene: TRBJ2-1; V gene: TRBV19; clone size: .; CDR3 DNA: TGTGCCAGTAGTCCCACCTGGACAGCCTACAATGAGCAGTTCTTC; CDR3 protein: CASSPTWTAYNEQFF
D gene: .; J gene: TRBJ2-3; V gene: TRBV20-1; clone size: few; CDR3 DNA: TGCAGTGCTAGGGAAACTTCCCTAGACCCAGATACGCAGTATTTT; CDR3 protein: CSARETSLDPDTQYF
D gene: TRBD1; J gene: TRBJ2-3; V gene: TRBV28; clone size: .; CDR3 DNA: TGTGCCAGCATTTCGAGGACAGGGGGCCCAGATACGCAGTATTTT; CDR3 protein: CASISRTGGPDTQYF
D gene: .; J gene: TRBJ1-1; V gene: TRBV12-3/TRBV12-4; clone size: many; CDR3 DNA: TGTGCCAGCAGTTCCCGAGTAGCCTCCCATGGGAACACTGAAGCTTTCTTT; CDR3 protein: CASSSRVASHGNTEAFF
D gene: .; J gene: TRBJ2-7; V gene: TRBV20-1; clone size: .; CDR3 DNA: TGCAGTGCTAGTAGGTCAGGGACCTACGAGCAGTACTTC; CDR3 protein: CSASRSGTYEQYF
D gene: TRBD2; J gene: TRBJ2-7; V gene: TRBV20-1; clone size: .; CDR3 DNA: TGCAGTGCTAACTTCGGGGGGGCCGGTTACGAGCAGTACTTC; CDR3 protein: CSANFGGAGYEQYF
D gene: .; J gene: TRBJ2-3; V gene: TRBV5-1; clone size: few; CDR3 DNA: TGCGCCAGCAGCTTGGGAGTGGCTGCGACAGATACGCAGTATTTT; CDR3 protein: CASSLGVAATDTQYF
D gene: TRBD1; J gene: TRBJ2-7; V gene: TRBV10-3; clone size: few; CDR3 DNA: TGTGCCATCAGTGAGCCGGGGACAGGACAAGGGGAGCAGTACTTC; CDR3 protein: CAISEPGTGQGEQYF
D gene: .; J gene: TRBJ2-5; V gene: TRBV29-1; clone size: .; CDR3 DNA: TGCAGCGTCTCCTCACAGGTCCGCCAAGAGACCCAGTACTTC; CDR3 protein: CSVSSQVRQETQYF
D gene: .; J gene: TRBJ2-1; V gene: TRBV24-1; clone size: .; CDR3 DNA: TGTGCCACCAGTGATACCACCGATGAGCAGTTCTTC; CDR3 protein: CATSDTTDEQFF